The following is a TCR beta chain sequence with its context. Cohorts were based on clinical histories the participants reported. Two negative PCRs, clearance, or symptom resolution had been documented for recovered Cohort 3 donors. Profiled with immunoSEQ multiplex PCR; TCRdb holds only in-frame clones, not every one. The sample yields over 250,000 clones, roughly nine tenths seen once. The sample comes from a study of blood T cell repertoires in COVID-19. Study-level information: In each case, the material was cDNA or gDNA derived from T cells, B-cell-depleted T cells, or PBMCs.

The CDR3 contains 14 residues. CDR1 and CDR2 from the germline V gene are SGHRS and YFSETQ. V shed 4 bases and J 7 bases; nucleotides not matched to a gene: 5. The source material was PBMCs or T cells enriched from blood (not recorded which). The sequence derives from a woman aged 55-69 years who had recovered from COVID-19. The J gene is TRBJ1-4, the V gene TRBV5-1; 9 bases agree with TRBD1. CDR3 region: CASSRGQGREKLFF. DNA for the CDR3: TGCGCCAGCAGCCGCGGACAGGGGCGTGAAAAACTGTTTTTT.